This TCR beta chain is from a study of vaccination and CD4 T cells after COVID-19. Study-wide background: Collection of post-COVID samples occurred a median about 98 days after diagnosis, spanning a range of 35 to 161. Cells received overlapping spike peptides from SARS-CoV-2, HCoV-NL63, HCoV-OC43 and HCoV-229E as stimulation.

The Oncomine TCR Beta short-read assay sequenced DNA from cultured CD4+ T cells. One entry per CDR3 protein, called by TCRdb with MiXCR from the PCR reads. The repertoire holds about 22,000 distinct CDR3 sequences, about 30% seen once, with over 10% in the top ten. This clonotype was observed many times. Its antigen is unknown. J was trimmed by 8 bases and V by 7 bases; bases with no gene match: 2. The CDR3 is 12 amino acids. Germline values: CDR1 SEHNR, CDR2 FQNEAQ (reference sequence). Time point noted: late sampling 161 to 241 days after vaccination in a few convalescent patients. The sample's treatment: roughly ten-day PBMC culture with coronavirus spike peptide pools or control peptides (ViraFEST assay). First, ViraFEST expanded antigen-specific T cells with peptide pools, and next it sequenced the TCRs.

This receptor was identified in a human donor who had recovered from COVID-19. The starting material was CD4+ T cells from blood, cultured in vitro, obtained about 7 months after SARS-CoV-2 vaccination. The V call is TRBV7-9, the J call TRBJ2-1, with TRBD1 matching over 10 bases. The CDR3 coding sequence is TGTGCCAGCACCGGACAGGGGGATGAGCAGTTCTTC. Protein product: CASTGQGDEQFF.